These 25 T cell receptor beta chains were all obtained from the same sample, sequenced in a study of blood T cell repertoires in COVID-19. TCRdb's table, derived via immunoSEQ multiplex PCR, lists solely in-frame clones and lacks some. The sample carries some 390,000 clones, roughly 90% recorded once. The source material was PBMCs or T cells enriched from blood (not recorded which). The origin of the receptors is a young woman who had recovered from COVID-19.

This chain joins TRBV30 and TRBJ2-6; TRBD1 might be the D (6 bases). Trimming took off 4 bases at V and 0 bases at J, with 25 bases between the two ends. The CDR3 length is 20 residues. Germline loops: CDR1 GTSNPN, CDR2 SVGIG (reference sequence). For the CDR3, the DNA is TGTGCCTGGATCCCTGATCCCCGGGACAAGGAACCCTCTGGGGCCAACGTCCTGACTTTC. This codes for CAWIPDPRDKEPSGANVLTF.

The chain recombines TRBV24-1 with TRBJ1-2; D not resolved. V dropped 3 bases and J dropped 4 bases, with 17 bases sitting between them. The CDR3 runs to 16 residues. Germline loops: CDR1 KGHDR, CDR2 SFDVKD. Here the CDR3 DNA reads TGTGCCACCAGTGATCCGCCCGGGGTCCGCGTCTATGGCTACACCTTC. As protein: CATSDPPGVRVYGYTF.

This sequence joins TRBV14 and TRBJ2-3, with D tentatively TRBD2 (6 bases). Between the trimmed V and J ends, which lost 0 bases and 3 bases, there was a span of 13 bases. Per the germline V gene, CDR1 is SGHDN and CDR2 is FVKESK. The CDR3 consists of 16 residues. CDR3: CASSQERRAGTDTQYF. The CDR3 DNA is TGTGCCAGCAGCCAAGAGCGCAGGGCGGGAACAGATACGCAGTATTTT.

The gene calls are TRBV7-8 and TRBJ1-6; 10 bases match TRBD1. CDR1 and CDR2 (germline): SGHVS, FQNEAQ. The V gene end was trimmed by 0 bases and the J gene end by 9 bases; junction bases not matched to a gene: 5. CDR3 length: 16 amino acids. This CDR3 reads CASSLAIDRGPSPLHF. CDR3 in DNA: TGTGCCAGCAGCTTAGCGATCGACAGGGGGCCTTCACCCCTCCACTTT.

V is TRBV5-4 and J is TRBJ2-7, with a weak D call TRBD2 (6 bases). V was clipped by 0 bases and J by 2 bases, with 12 bases between them. The CDR3 is 15 amino acids. Germline values: CDR1 SGHNT, CDR2 YYREEE (reference sequence). The CDR3: CASSLVGGVAYEQYF. The CDR3 nucleotides are TGTGCCAGCAGCTTGGTGGGGGGAGTAGCCTACGAGCAGTACTTC.

This chain connects TRBV19 to TRBJ2-3, with TRBD2 matching over 13 bases. Germline V CDR1 and CDR2: LNHDA, SQIVND (reference sequence). Germline trimming cut 9 bases from V and 6 bases from J; bases unmatched to any gene: 18. The CDR3 is 18 residues long. The CDR3: CASKSLVETSGRWDTQYF. CDR3 in DNA: TGTGCCAGCAAATCCCTCGTTGAGACTAGCGGGAGGTGGGATACGCAGTATTTT.

The rearrangement joins TRBV27 to TRBJ2-6; 13 bases map to TRBD2. The V gene's germline CDR1 is MNHEY and CDR2 SMNVEV (reference sequence). This CDR3 has 17 residues. V was pared by 5 bases and J by 2 bases, with 3 bases of the junction left unmatched. CDR3 amino acids: CASSLLAGGPGANVLTF. The CDR3 DNA sequence: TGTGCCAGCAGTCTACTAGCGGGAGGGCCTGGGGCCAACGTCCTGACTTTC.

The J gene is TRBJ2-2, the V gene TRBV4-2; D uncertain. The CDR3 sequence is 16 residues long. Trimming cost V 0 bases and J 2 bases, with 10 bases left between them. Germline CDR1 reads LGHNA; CDR2 reads YNFKEQ. CDR3 nucleotides: TGTGCCAGCAGCCAAGAGCCCAGAGGTAACACCGGGGAGCTGTTTTTT. Encoded protein: CASSQEPRGNTGELFF.

The chain recombines TRBV7-9 with TRBJ1-4; 8 bases match TRBD1. The CDR3 spans 15 residues. CDR1 is SEHNR, CDR2 FQNEAQ, per germline (reference sequence). V dropped 6 bases and J dropped 0; count of bases not matched to a gene: 3. CDR3 region: CASRPTGATNEKLFF. The CDR3 nucleotides read TGTGCCAGCAGGCCGACAGGGGCAACTAATGAAAAACTGTTTTTT.

This chain uses TRBV18 with TRBJ2-1; TRBD1 might be the D (6 bases). The CDR3 runs 15 residues. Germline-derived CDR1 and CDR2 are KGHSH and LQKENI. Trimming removed 3 bases from V and 7 bases from J, with 16 bases in between. The CDR3 here is CASSPAMGRGNEQFF. The CDR3 coding sequence is TGTGCCAGCTCACCGGCAATGGGCAGGGGTAATGAGCAGTTCTTC.

V is TRBV6-5 and J is TRBJ2-5, with D tentatively TRBD2 (5 bases). Trimming took 2 bases from V and 4 from J, leaving 8 bases between them. The CDR3 covers 13 residues. Germline CDR1 and CDR2: MNHEY and SVGAGI. The CDR3 nucleotides are TGTGCCAGCAGTTACCCGGGGAGAGAGACCCAGTACTTC. Translating it yields CASSYPGRETQYF.

This clone was recorded only once. This chain links TRBV30 with TRBJ2-3; 12 bases agree with TRBD2. V was pared by 0 bases and J by 4 bases, with 5 bases of the junction left unmatched. The CDR3 spans 16 residues. Germline CDR1 GTSNPN, CDR2 SVGIG (reference sequence). This CDR3 is CAWSVELAGGSDTQYF. The CDR3 bases are TGTGCCTGGAGTGTCGAACTAGCGGGGGGTTCAGATACGCAGTATTTT.

The chain is built from TRBV28 and TRBJ2-5; possibly TRBD2 for D (5 bases). Germline V lookup: CDR1 MDHEN, CDR2 SYDVKM. Trimming removed 5 bases from V and 2 bases from J, with 12 bases in between. The CDR3 is made up of 14 amino acids. The CDR3 loop reads CASSLWTGQETQYF. The CDR3 coding sequence is TGTGCCAGCAGTCTCTGGACGGGACAAGAGACCCAGTACTTC. Looking up the rest from reference TRBV28 and TRBJ2-5 gives the full variable domain: DVKVTQSSRYLVKRTGEKVFLECVQDMDHENMFWYRQDPGLGLRLIYFSYDVKMKEKGDIPEGYSVSREKKERFSLILESASTNQTSMYLCASSLWTGQETQYFGPGTRLLVL.

CDR3 sequence reads: CASSYPDQGGYGYTF. The CDR3 nucleotides read TGTGCCAGCAGTTACCCGGACCAGGGGGGCTATGGCTACACCTTC. The chain combines TRBV6-6 with TRBJ1-2; TRBD1 matches at 7 bases. Trimming removed 2 bases from V and 4 bases from J; junction bases left unmatched: 7. The CDR3 extends over 15 amino acids. CDR1 and CDR2 from the germline V gene are MNHNY and SVGAGI (reference sequence).

The chain is built from TRBV14 and TRBJ2-1, with 8 bases aligning to TRBD1. The length of the CDR3 is 16 residues. Germline V gene sequence: CDR1 SGHDN, CDR2 FVKESK. The V gene end was trimmed by 1 base and the J gene end by 3 bases; junction bases not matched to a gene: 5. CDR3: CASSQVGGQVYNEQFF. Here the CDR3 DNA reads TGTGCCAGCAGCCAAGTTGGGGGACAGGTCTACAATGAGCAGTTCTTC.

The rearrangement uses TRBV11-2 and TRBJ1-3; 7 positions match TRBD1. The V gene end was trimmed by 1 base and the J gene end by 1 base; junction bases not matched to a gene: 13. The CDR3 covers 19 residues. Germline V gene sequence: CDR1 SGHAT, CDR2 FQNNGV. The CDR3 spells CASSLGVYDRVLSGNTIYF. CDR3 nucleotide sequence: TGTGCCAGCAGCTTAGGAGTATATGACAGGGTATTGTCTGGAAACACCATATATTTT.

The genes are TRBV7-8 and TRBJ1-6; the D is unclear. Looked up from germline, CDR1 is SGHVS and CDR2 is FQNEAQ. Trimming cost V 5 bases and J 0 bases, with 11 bases left between them. CDR3 length: 16 amino acids. CDR3: CASSPVEASYNSPLHF. CDR3 sequence (DNA): TGTGCCAGCAGCCCCGTGGAGGCCTCCTATAATTCACCCCTCCACTTT.

The chain joins TRBV2 to TRBJ2-7; D is perhaps TRBD1 (5 bases). V lost 6 bases and J lost 3, with 18 bases in between. Germline V gene data show CDR1 as SNHLY and CDR2 as FYNNEI. The CDR3 has 15 amino acids. In nucleotides, the CDR3 is TGTGCCAGCAGGTCGACTCAAGGGGTTCTCTACGAGCAGTACTTC. Encoded protein: CASRSTQGVLYEQYF.

This clone came up a few times. The chain links TRBV28 to TRBJ1-2, with TRBD1 as a possible D gene (5 bases). V was trimmed by 3 bases and J by 4 bases, leaving 12 bases between them. Germline CDR1 is MDHEN and CDR2 is SYDVKM. The CDR3 runs 14 residues. DNA of the CDR3: TGTGCCAGCAGTTTGGCAGGGTTGGGCTATGGCTACACCTTC. This sequence encodes CASSLAGLGYGYTF.

On this clone itself: One junction end disagrees with the germline gene, perhaps due to a read error. The chain carries TRBV25-1 and TRBJ2-5; 7 bases align to TRBD2. Germline CDR1 reads MGHDK; CDR2 reads SYGVNS. CDR3 length: 14 amino acids. CDR3 in DNA: TGTGCCAGCAGAGAATGGGGGGGACGGGAGACCCAGTACTTC. It specifies CASREWGGRETQYF.

The rearrangement links TRBV6-5 to TRBJ1-1; 7 positions agree with TRBD1. The V segment lost 6 bases and the J segment 4 bases; nucleotides outside the gene matches: 8. CDR3 length: 14 residues. Looked up from germline, CDR1 is MNHEY and CDR2 is SVGAGI. The chain's CDR3 is CASRGTVPGTEAFF. The CDR3 nucleotides read TGTGCCAGCAGGGGGACAGTCCCGGGCACTGAAGCTTTCTTT.

This chain joins TRBV15 and TRBJ1-5; a weak D match, TRBD1 (6 bases). CDR3 length: 19 amino acids. Germline CDR1 is LNHNV and CDR2 is YYDKDF (reference sequence). V was cut by 5 bases and J by 5 bases, with 28 bases left in between. The chain's CDR3 is CATSGAQGRSHLLYQPQHF. In nucleotides, the CDR3 is TGTGCCACCAGCGGAGCTCAGGGGCGCTCACATCTCCTATATCAGCCCCAGCATTTT.

The chain couples TRBV5-4 to TRBJ1-1; no clear D. Germline assignment: CDR1 SGHNT and CDR2 YYREEE (reference sequence). The CDR3 is made up of 13 amino acids. The germline V and J ends were trimmed by 3 bases and 5 bases, with 11 bases remaining between them. This CDR3 reads CASSSSRGTEAFF. CDR3 bases: TGTGCCAGCAGCTCATCGAGAGGTACTGAAGCTTTCTTT.

The gene calls are TRBV4-1 and TRBJ2-2; D unclear. This CDR3 region has 14 residues. The V end lost 5 bases, the J end lost 4 bases, and 11 bases lay between the germline ends. CDR1 and CDR2 (germline): MGHRA, YSYEKL. The CDR3 coding sequence is TGCGCCAGCAGCAGCCTAAGTAGCACCGGGGAGCTGTTTTTT. Amino acid sequence: CASSSLSSTGELFF.

The J gene is TRBJ2-7, the V gene TRBV2; D possibly corresponds to TRBD1 (7 bases). Trimming pared 7 bases from V and 2 bases from J, leaving 21 bases between. This CDR3 comprises 16 residues. Germline CDR1 and CDR2: SNHLY and FYNNEI. The CDR3 DNA reads TGTGCCAGCAAATTAGCCGCGGGACAGCCAACCTACGAGCAGTACTTC. Translating gives CASKLAAGQPTYEQYF.